These T cell receptor beta chains were read from a single sample in a study of spatial heterogeneity in lung cancer. Each CDR3 protein gets one entry after TCRdb re-called the 5' RACE reads with MiXCR. This sample carries 2,600 or so distinct CDR3 sequences, 1.9% of them seen once, and the ten largest clones take 15% to 20%. The sequencing here drew on normal lung tissue next to the tumor, taken at surgery. The receptors here all came from a male donor with early-stage non-small cell lung cancer. The CDR3 runs from the conserved cysteine through the conserved F or W. A D gene is named only where the DNA matches it firmly. Clone size, where shown, is once, few, many, or a class for clones that have expanded.

J gene: TRBJ2-7
V gene: TRBV4-3
clone size: many
D gene: TRBD2
CDR3 DNA: TGCGCCAGCAGCCAAGATTGGGGGGAGGGAGCGGCCTACGAGCAGTACTTC
CDR3 protein: CASSQDWGEGAAYEQYF

J gene: TRBJ2-3
V gene: TRBV10-3
clone size: many
D gene: .
CDR3 DNA: TGTGCCATCAGTGAGGAGGGGGGGCTAGATACGCAGTATTTT
CDR3 protein: CAISEEGGLDTQYF

J gene: TRBJ1-5
V gene: TRBV18
clone size: many
D gene: .
CDR3 DNA: TGTGCCAGCTCACCACGCCGGGACACTTATAGCAATCAGCCCCAGCATTTT
CDR3 protein: CASSPRRDTYSNQPQHF

J gene: TRBJ2-7
V gene: TRBV20-1
clone size: medium-sized
D gene: .
CDR3 DNA: TGCAGTGCTAGAGGAAGGTCCTCCCCCAACGAGCAGTACTTC
CDR3 protein: CSARGRSSPNEQYF

J gene: TRBJ1-5
V gene: TRBV20-1
clone size: many
D gene: .
CDR3 DNA: TGCAGTGCCTCCCCCGGGGGCGTCCAGCCCCAGCATTTT
CDR3 protein: CSASPGGVQPQHF

J gene: TRBJ1-4
V gene: TRBV20-1
clone size: .
D gene: .
CDR3 DNA: TGCAGTGCCAGAGGCGATAATGAAAAACTGTTTTTT
CDR3 protein: CSARGDNEKLFF

J gene: TRBJ2-2
V gene: TRBV29-1
clone size: medium-sized
D gene: .
CDR3 DNA: TGCAGCGTTGGACAGGACACCGGGGAGCTGTTTTTT
CDR3 protein: CSVGQDTGELFF

J gene: TRBJ1-1
V gene: TRBV3-1
clone size: medium-sized
D gene: TRBD1
CDR3 DNA: TGTGCCAGCAGCGTCAGACAGGGGGCATCCACTGAAGCTTTCTTT
CDR3 protein: CASSVRQGASTEAFF

J gene: TRBJ1-2
V gene: TRBV28
clone size: medium-sized
D gene: .
CDR3 DNA: TGTGCCAGCAGTTTACTTGAGACAGGATATTTCCCCTATGGCTACACCTTC
CDR3 protein: CASSLLETGYFPYGYTF

J gene: TRBJ1-2
V gene: TRBV4-1
clone size: many
D gene: TRBD1
CDR3 DNA: TGCGCCAGCAGACGGGACAGGGACGGGTCTCAGTATGGCGACACCTTC
CDR3 protein: CASRRDRDGSQYGDTF

J gene: TRBJ1-1
V gene: TRBV12-3/TRBV12-4
clone size: medium-sized
D gene: .
CDR3 DNA: TGTGCCACCCCCGACTCGCTCTTTGAGAACGCTGAAGCTTTCTTT
CDR3 protein: CATPDSLFENAEAFF

J gene: TRBJ1-2
V gene: TRBV14
clone size: few
D gene: .
CDR3 DNA: TGTGCCAGCAGCCAAGCCCATAACTATGGCGACAACTTC
CDR3 protein: CASSQAHNYGDNF

J gene: TRBJ2-5
V gene: TRBV2
clone size: many
D gene: TRBD2
CDR3 DNA: TGTGCCAGCAGTGATAGGACTAGGCCGGAGACCCAGTACTTC
CDR3 protein: CASSDRTRPETQYF

J gene: TRBJ1-2
V gene: TRBV20-1
clone size: many
D gene: .
CDR3 DNA: TGCAGTGCTAGAGATCAAGGGTCCACCACCAGCTACTATGGCGACAACTTC
CDR3 protein: CSARDQGSTTSYYGDNF

J gene: TRBJ2-7
V gene: TRBV20-1
clone size: many
D gene: .
CDR3 DNA: TGCAGTGCTAGGGCGGCGAACTACGAGCAGTACTTC
CDR3 protein: CSARAANYEQYF

J gene: TRBJ2-3
V gene: TRBV20-1
clone size: medium-sized
D gene: .
CDR3 DNA: TGCAGTGCTAGAGATCCAAACGGAGGCACAGATACGCAGTATTTT
CDR3 protein: CSARDPNGGTDTQYF

J gene: TRBJ1-1
V gene: TRBV29-1
clone size: large
D gene: TRBD1
CDR3 DNA: TGCAGCGTTGAGGGGGGACAGGTGAACACTGAAGCTTTCTTT
CDR3 protein: CSVEGGQVNTEAFF

J gene: TRBJ1-2
V gene: TRBV11-2
clone size: many
D gene: .
CDR3 DNA: TGTGCCAGCAGCTACCGTGACTATGGCGACACCTTC
CDR3 protein: CASSYRDYGDTF

J gene: TRBJ2-7
V gene: TRBV20-1
clone size: medium-sized
D gene: TRBD2
CDR3 DNA: TGCAGTGCTAGAACGCTAGCGGGGCACGAGCAGTACTTC
CDR3 protein: CSARTLAGHEQYF

J gene: TRBJ1-2
V gene: TRBV11-2
clone size: medium-sized
D gene: .
CDR3 DNA: TGTGCCAGCAGCTACCGTGACTATGGCTACACCTTC
CDR3 protein: CASSYRDYGYTF

J gene: TRBJ2-5
V gene: TRBV5-1
clone size: many
D gene: .
CDR3 DNA: TGCGCCAGCAGCTTTTCTGACCCGCTCAGAGAGACCCAGTACTTC
CDR3 protein: CASSFSDPLRETQYF

J gene: TRBJ2-3
V gene: TRBV7-9
clone size: medium-sized
D gene: TRBD2
CDR3 DNA: TGTGCCAGCAGCGTAGCGGGGCAAGGCACAGATACGCAGTATTTT
CDR3 protein: CASSVAGQGTDTQYF

J gene: TRBJ2-3
V gene: TRBV7-2
clone size: medium-sized
D gene: .
CDR3 DNA: TGTGCCAGCAGCCGGGGGATGGGGGCAGATACGCAGTATTTT
CDR3 protein: CASSRGMGADTQYF

J gene: TRBJ1-6
V gene: TRBV6-5
clone size: medium-sized
D gene: TRBD1
CDR3 DNA: TGTGCCAGCAGTTTGGACAGGGGGCCACCCCTCCACTTT
CDR3 protein: CASSLDRGPPLHF

J gene: TRBJ2-1
V gene: TRBV11-2
clone size: many
D gene: TRBD1
CDR3 DNA: TGTGCCAGCAGCTTAGGACCGGGACAGGTACGGTACAATGAGCAGTTCTTC
CDR3 protein: CASSLGPGQVRYNEQFF

J gene: TRBJ1-5
V gene: TRBV28
clone size: medium-sized
D gene: .
CDR3 DNA: TGTGCCAGCAGGACGGGGGACCTCAATCAGCCCCAGCATTTT
CDR3 protein: CASRTGDLNQPQHF

J gene: TRBJ2-3
V gene: TRBV7-2
clone size: few
D gene: .
CDR3 DNA: TGTGCCAGCAGCTCTCCCAGGGGGGGGAATAGAAAATCAGATACGCAGTATTTT
CDR3 protein: CASSSPRGGNRKSDTQYF

J gene: TRBJ1-1
V gene: TRBV4-1
clone size: large
D gene: .
CDR3 DNA: TGCGCCAGCAGCCAACCCCTCAGGGAACGGAGTAGAGAAGCTTTCTTT
CDR3 protein: CASSQPLRERSREAFF